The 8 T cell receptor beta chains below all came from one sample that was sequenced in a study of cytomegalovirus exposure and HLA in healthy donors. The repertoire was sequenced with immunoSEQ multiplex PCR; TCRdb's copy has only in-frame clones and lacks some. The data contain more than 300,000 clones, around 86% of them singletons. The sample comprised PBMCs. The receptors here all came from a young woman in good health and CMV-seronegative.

CDR3 region: CASSPPPSGSAYEQYF. The CDR3 region has the DNA TGTGCCAGCAGCCCACCCCCGAGCGGGAGCGCTTACGAGCAGTACTTC. The rearrangement links TRBV5-6 to TRBJ2-7; 8 bases fit TRBD2. V trimming: 4 bases; J trimming: 4 bases; junction bases outside the gene matches: 13. The CDR3 loop spans 16 amino acids. The germline V gene encodes CDR1 SGHDT and CDR2 YYEEEE.

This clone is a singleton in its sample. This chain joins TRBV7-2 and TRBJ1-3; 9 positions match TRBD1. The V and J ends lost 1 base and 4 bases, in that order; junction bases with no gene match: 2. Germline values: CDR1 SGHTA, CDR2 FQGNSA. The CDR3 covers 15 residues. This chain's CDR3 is CASSLGDRAGNTIYF. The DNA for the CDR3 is TGTGCCAGCAGCTTAGGGGACAGGGCCGGAAACACCATATATTTT. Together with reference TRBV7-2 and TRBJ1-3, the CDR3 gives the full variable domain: GAGVSQSPSNKVTEKGKDVELRCDPISGHTALYWYRQSLGQGLEFLIYFQGNSAPDKSGLPSDRFSAERTGGSVSTLTIQRTQQEDSAVYLCASSLGDRAGNTIYFGEGSWLTVV.

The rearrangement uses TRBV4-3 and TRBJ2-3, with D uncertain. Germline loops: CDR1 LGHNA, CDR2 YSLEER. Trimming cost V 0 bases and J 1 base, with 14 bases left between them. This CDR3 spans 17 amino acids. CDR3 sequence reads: CASSQDHRTRGTDTQYF. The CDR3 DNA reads TGCGCCAGCAGCCAAGATCATCGAACTCGGGGCACAGATACGCAGTATTTT.

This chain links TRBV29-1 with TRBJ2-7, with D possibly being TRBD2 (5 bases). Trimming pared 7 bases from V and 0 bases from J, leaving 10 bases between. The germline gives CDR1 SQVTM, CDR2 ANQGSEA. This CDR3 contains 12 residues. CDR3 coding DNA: TGCAGCGCCTCCCGGGACTCCTACGAGCAGTACTTC. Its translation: CSASRDSYEQYF.

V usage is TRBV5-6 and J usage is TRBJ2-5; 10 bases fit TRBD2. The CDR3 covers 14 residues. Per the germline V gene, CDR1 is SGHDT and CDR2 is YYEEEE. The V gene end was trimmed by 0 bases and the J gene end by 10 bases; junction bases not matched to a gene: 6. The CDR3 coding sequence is TGTGCCAGCAGCTTGGTAACTAGCGGGGAGGACCAGTACTTC. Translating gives CASSLVTSGEDQYF.

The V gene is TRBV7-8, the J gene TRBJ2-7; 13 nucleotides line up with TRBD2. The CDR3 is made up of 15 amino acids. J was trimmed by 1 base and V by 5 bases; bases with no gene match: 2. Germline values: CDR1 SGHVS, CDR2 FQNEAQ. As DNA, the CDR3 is TGTGCCAGCAGCCTGGGACTAGCGGGGTCCTACGAGCAGTACTTC. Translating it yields CASSLGLAGSYEQYF.

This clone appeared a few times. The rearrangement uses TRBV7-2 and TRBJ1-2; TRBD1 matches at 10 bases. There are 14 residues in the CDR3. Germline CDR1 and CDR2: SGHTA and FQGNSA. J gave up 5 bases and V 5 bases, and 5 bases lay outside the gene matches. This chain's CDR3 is CASSARGQGYGYTF. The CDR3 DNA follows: TGTGCCAGCAGCGCTAGGGGACAGGGGTATGGCTACACCTTC. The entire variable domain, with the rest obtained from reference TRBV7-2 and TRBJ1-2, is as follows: GAGVSQSPSNKVTEKGKDVELRCDPISGHTALYWYRQSLGQGLEFLIYFQGNSAPDKSGLPSDRFSAERTGGSVSTLTIQRTQQEDSAVYLCASSARGQGYGYTFGSGTRLTVV.

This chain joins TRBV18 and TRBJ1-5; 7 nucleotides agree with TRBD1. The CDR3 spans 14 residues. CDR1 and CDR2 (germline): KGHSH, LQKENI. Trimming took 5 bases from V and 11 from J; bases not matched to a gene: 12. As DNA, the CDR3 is TGTGCCAGCTCAGCGGGACAGTCCAATGGGGCCCAGCATTTT. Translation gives CASSAGQSNGAQHF.